A single sample gave rise to the 17 T cell receptor beta chains below, sequenced in a study of beta chain features in type 1 diabetes. Findings of the study overall: Moderate but significant shortening of TCRB CDR3s was recorded in all four CD4+ subsets from Type 1 diabetes patients.

The antigens these receptors bind are not known. The isolated RNA, all of it, was reverse transcribed, so expressed TCRB transcripts were what got sequenced. Produced via immunoSEQ multiplex PCR; TCRdb's table is partial and in-frame only. This repertoire shows 45,000 to 60,000 clones, roughly 45% found once; its top ten account for around 0.13%. Specimen: stem cell memory CD4+ T cells from blood. The receptors shown here come from a man in his thirties or forties with type 1 diabetes.

The chain links TRBV5-1 to TRBJ2-3; TRBD2 matches at 8 bases. V shed 0 bases and J 6 bases; nucleotides not matched to a gene: 9. Germline V gene data show CDR1 as SGHRS and CDR2 as YFSETQ. This CDR3 spans 16 amino acids. This CDR3 is CASSLVGGRMADTQYF. CDR3 DNA: TGCGCCAGCAGCTTGGTCGGCGGGAGGATGGCGGATACGCAGTATTTT.

Comments on this clone: The conserved closing phenylalanine or tryptophan is absent in this CDR3, likely reflecting a read error. J is TRBJ2-7 and V is TRBV9; TRBD1 matches at 8 bases. The ends lost 2 bases at V and 6 bases at J; junction bases unmatched: 10. CDR1 and CDR2 (germline): SGDLS, YYNGEE. This CDR3 has 15 residues. CDR3 residues: CASSVGPTGAREQYL. CDR3 DNA: TGTGCCAGCAGCGTCGGTCCGACAGGGGCCCGCGAGCAGTACTTA.

The chain joins TRBV29-1 to TRBJ2-1; 14 positions agree with TRBD2. Germline-derived CDR1 and CDR2 are SQVTM and ANQGSEA. V lost 4 bases, J lost 0 bases, and 2 bases stayed unmatched. The CDR3 consists of 16 residues. Here the CDR3 reads CSVGGTSGSSYNEQFF. The DNA for the CDR3 is TGCAGCGTTGGGGGGACTAGCGGGAGCTCCTACAATGAGCAGTTCTTC.

The chain joins TRBV7-2 to TRBJ1-5; no reliable D call. Trimming took 4 bases from V and 1 from J, leaving 23 bases between them. From germline, CDR1 is SGHTA and CDR2 FQGNSA. This CDR3 contains 19 residues. CDR3 protein: CASSSTSGLRGVSNQPQHF. The CDR3, as DNA: TGTGCCAGCAGCTCAACTTCCGGACTGCGAGGAGTGAGCAATCAGCCCCAGCATTTT.

The genes are TRBV4-3 and TRBJ2-1; 14 positions match TRBD2. Trimming removed 2 bases from V and 4 bases from J; junction bases left unmatched: 1. CDR1 is LGHNA and CDR2 is YSLEER in the germline V gene. This CDR3 has 16 residues. CDR3 nucleotide sequence: TGCGCCAGCAGCCAAAGACTAGCGGGAGGGTACAATGAGCAGTTCTTC. Amino acids: CASSQRLAGGYNEQFF.

The chain joins TRBV30 to TRBJ2-1; D is unresolved. The germline V and J ends were trimmed by 2 bases and 0 bases, with 5 bases remaining between them. Germline assignment: CDR1 GTSNPN and CDR2 SVGIG (reference sequence). CDR3 length: 13 amino acids. The CDR3 nucleotides read TGTGCCTGGAGTTCTAGCTCCTACAATGAGCAGTTCTTC. Protein: CAWSSSSYNEQFF.

This clone has more than one count but fewer than ten. V is TRBV2 and J is TRBJ2-7, with 7 bases identical to TRBD2. Germline V gives CDR1 SNHLY, CDR2 FYNNEI. This CDR3 has 15 residues. The V gene end was trimmed by 4 bases and the J gene end by 7 bases; junction bases not matched to a gene: 13. The CDR3, as DNA: TGTGCCAGCAGTGGGACGGGGGGAGCCTCGGGGGAGCAGTACTTC. This encodes CASSGTGGASGEQYF.

This clone occurred a few times. This chain connects TRBV9 to TRBJ1-3; D possibly corresponds to TRBD1 (5 bases). CDR3 size: 16 residues. Trimming stripped 1 base from V and 0 bases from J, with 11 bases between. CDR1 and CDR2 (germline): SGDLS, YYNGEE. The CDR3 protein is CASSVTGLLSGNTIYF. DNA for the CDR3: TGTGCCAGCAGCGTAACAGGCCTTCTCTCTGGAAACACCATATATTTT.

This clone was picked up a small number of times. The chain is built from TRBV5-5 and TRBJ1-1; D is ambiguous. The CDR3 totals 14 residues. The ends were cut back, 0 bases at V and 3 bases at J, with 9 bases in the middle. Germline CDR1 and CDR2: SGHKS and YYEKEE (reference sequence). The DNA of the CDR3 is TGTGCCAGCAGCTTGGTGGGCAGCCACACTGAAGCTTTCTTT. It is translated as CASSLVGSHTEAFF.

This clone showed up just a few times. This chain links TRBV28 with TRBJ2-7, with 7 bases matching TRBD1. The CDR3 is made up of 12 amino acids. The trim removed 8 bases at V and 1 base at J, leaving 2 bases unmatched. Germline V gene sequence: CDR1 MDHEN, CDR2 SYDVKM. CDR3 region: CASGQASYEQYF. The CDR3 bases are TGTGCCAGCGGACAGGCTTCCTACGAGCAGTACTTC. Based on the CDR3 plus reference TRBV28 and TRBJ2-7, the full variable domain is DVKVTQSSRYLVKRTGEKVFLECVQDMDHENMFWYRQDPGLGLRLIYFSYDVKMKEKGDIPEGYSVSREKKERFSLILESASTNQTSMYLCASGQASYEQYFGPGTRLTVT.

On this clone: The junction and the germline gene differ at one end; a read error may be behind it. The V and J genes are TRBV7-7 and TRBJ2-1; D gene ambiguous. This CDR3 has 15 residues. Germline CDR1 SSHAT, CDR2 FNYEAQ (reference sequence). This CDR3 reads CASSLGPPPADEQFF. DNA of the CDR3: TGTGCTAGCAGCTTAGGACCTCCCCCCGCGGATGAGCAGTTCTTC.

The chain uses TRBV7-9 and TRBJ2-3; TRBD2 might be the D (6 bases). The ends were cut back, 8 bases at V and 5 bases at J, with 14 bases in the middle. The CDR3 covers 13 residues. Germline V lookup: CDR1 SEHNR, CDR2 FQNEAQ (reference sequence). In DNA, the CDR3 is TGTGCCAGCGTCCCTAGGAGGGGAGATACGCAGTATTTT. Translation: CASVPRRGDTQYF.

The chain joins TRBV6-5 to TRBJ2-2, with 12 bases matching TRBD2. The germline V gene encodes CDR1 MNHEY and CDR2 SVGAGI. Trimming removed 6 bases from V and 5 bases from J; junction bases left unmatched: 4. This CDR3 has 15 residues. DNA for the CDR3: TGTGCCAGCAGCAGACTAGCGGGAGAGACCGGGGAGCTGTTTTTT. Amino acids: CASSRLAGETGELFF.

As concerns this clone: The junction departs from the called germline gene at one end, perhaps through a read error. This rearrangement joins TRBV11-2 to TRBJ2-1, with 7 bases that match TRBD1. CDR1 is SGHAT, CDR2 FQNNGV, per germline. The CDR3 has 11 amino acids. This CDR3 is CASSLVGQRIF. The CDR3 DNA reads TGTGCCAGCAGCTTAGTGGGACAGAGGATCTTC.

This clone appeared a few times. The J gene is TRBJ1-2, the V gene TRBV15; 10 bases map to TRBD1. From germline, CDR1 is LNHNV and CDR2 YYDKDF (reference sequence). The CDR3 is made up of 17 amino acids. The junction had 12 bases not matched to a gene; V was cut back by 1 base and J by 7 bases. In nucleotides, the CDR3 is TGTGCCACCAGCAGAGTCCCACGCAGACAGGGGGCCACTGGCTACACCTTC. This sequence encodes CATSRVPRRQGATGYTF.

This clone has more than one count but fewer than ten. This chain joins TRBV27 and TRBJ1-2, with TRBD1 matching 8 bases. V shed 5 bases and J 8 bases; nucleotides not matched to a gene: 22. The CDR3 loop spans 18 amino acids. Germline V lookup: CDR1 MNHEY, CDR2 SMNVEV (reference sequence). The CDR3, as DNA: TGTGCCAGCAGTCTTCGGCAACAGTGGCGACAGGGGCGGAGGGGCTACACCTTC. It codes for CASSLRQQWRQGRRGYTF.

This clone came up a few times. V and J are TRBV7-3 and TRBJ2-1; 10 bases agree with TRBD2. Trimming took 5 bases from V and 13 from J; bases not matched to a gene: 11. The CDR3 is 14 amino acids. Germline V CDR1 and CDR2: SGHTA, FQGTGA. For the CDR3, the DNA is TGTGCCAGCAGCCCGGGACTAGCGACGGTTGAACAGTTCTTC. Translated, it gives CASSPGLATVEQFF.